This T cell receptor beta chain comes out of a study of blood T cell repertoires in COVID-19. The data were produced by immunoSEQ multiplex PCR, yet TCRdb's version contains in-frame clones alone and is incomplete. Seen here are 300,000 to 350,000 clones, around 91% observed once, and the top ten hold around 0.96%. V gave up 1 base and J gave up 0 bases, with 7 bases separating them. The CDR3 contains 14 residues. Germline-derived CDR1 and CDR2 are SGHNT and YYREEE (reference sequence). The source material was peripheral blood. This sequence originates from a woman aged 40 to 49 with COVID-19, enrolled during active disease. The chain joins TRBV5-4 to TRBJ1-1; no firm D call. The CDR3 DNA is TGTGCCAGCAGCTTGCCGGGTGTGAACACTGAAGCTTTCTTT. It is translated as CASSLPGVNTEAFF.